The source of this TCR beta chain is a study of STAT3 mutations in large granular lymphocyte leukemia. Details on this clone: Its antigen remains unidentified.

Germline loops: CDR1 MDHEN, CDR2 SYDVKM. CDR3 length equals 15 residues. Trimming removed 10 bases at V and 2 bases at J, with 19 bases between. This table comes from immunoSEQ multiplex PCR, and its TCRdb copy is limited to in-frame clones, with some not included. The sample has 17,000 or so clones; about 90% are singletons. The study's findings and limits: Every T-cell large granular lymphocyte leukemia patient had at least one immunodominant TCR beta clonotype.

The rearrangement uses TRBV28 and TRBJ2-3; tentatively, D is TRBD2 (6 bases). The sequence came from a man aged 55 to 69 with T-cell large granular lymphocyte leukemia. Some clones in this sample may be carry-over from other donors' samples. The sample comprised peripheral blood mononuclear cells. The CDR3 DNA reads TGTGCCACCCGGTTTCTGGAGGGCCACACAGATACGCAGTATTTT. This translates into CATRFLEGHTDTQYF.